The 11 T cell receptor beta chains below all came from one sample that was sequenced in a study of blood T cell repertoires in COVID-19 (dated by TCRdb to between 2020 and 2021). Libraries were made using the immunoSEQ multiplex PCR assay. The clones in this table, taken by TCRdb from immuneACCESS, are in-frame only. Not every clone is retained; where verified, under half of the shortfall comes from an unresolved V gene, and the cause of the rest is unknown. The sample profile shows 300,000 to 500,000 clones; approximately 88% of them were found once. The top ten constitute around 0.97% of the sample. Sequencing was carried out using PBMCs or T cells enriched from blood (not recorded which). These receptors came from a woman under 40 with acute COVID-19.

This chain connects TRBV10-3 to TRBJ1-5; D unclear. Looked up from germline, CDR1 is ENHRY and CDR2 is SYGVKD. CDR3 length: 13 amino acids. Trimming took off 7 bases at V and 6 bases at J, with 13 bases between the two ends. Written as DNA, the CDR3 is TGTGCCATCACCGGGAGGGAGGGTCAGCCCCAGCATTTT. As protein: CAITGREGQPQHF.

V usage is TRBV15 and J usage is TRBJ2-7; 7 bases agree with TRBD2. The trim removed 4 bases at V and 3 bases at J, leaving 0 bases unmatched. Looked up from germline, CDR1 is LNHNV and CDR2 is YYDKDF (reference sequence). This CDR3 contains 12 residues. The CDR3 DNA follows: TGTGCCACCAGCACGGGGGGCTACGAGCAGTACTTC. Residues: CATSTGGYEQYF.

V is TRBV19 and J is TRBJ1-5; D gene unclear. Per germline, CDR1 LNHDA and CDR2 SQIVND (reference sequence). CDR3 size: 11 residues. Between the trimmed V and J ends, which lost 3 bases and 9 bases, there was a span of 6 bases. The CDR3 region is CASSIRGPQHF. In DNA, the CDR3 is TGTGCCAGTAGTATTCGAGGGCCCCAGCATTTT.

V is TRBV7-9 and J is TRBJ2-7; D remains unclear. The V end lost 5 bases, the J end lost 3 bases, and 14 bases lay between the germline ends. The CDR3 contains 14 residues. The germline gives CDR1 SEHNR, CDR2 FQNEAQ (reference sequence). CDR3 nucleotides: TGTGCCAGCAGCACCAGAACGAAAAACTACGAGCAGTACTTC. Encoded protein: CASSTRTKNYEQYF. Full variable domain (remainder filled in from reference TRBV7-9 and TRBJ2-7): DTGVSQNPRHKITKRGQNVTFRCDPISEHNRLYWYRQTLGQGPEFLTYFQNEAQLEKSRLLSDRFSAERPKGSFSTLEIQRTEQGDSAMYLCASSTRTKNYEQYFGPGTRLTVT.

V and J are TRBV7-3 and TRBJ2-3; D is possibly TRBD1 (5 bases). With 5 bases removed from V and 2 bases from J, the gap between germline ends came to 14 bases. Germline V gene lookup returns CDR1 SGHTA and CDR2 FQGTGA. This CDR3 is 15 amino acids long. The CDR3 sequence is CASSAVGGATDTQYF. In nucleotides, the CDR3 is TGTGCCAGCAGCGCCGTGGGTGGGGCCACAGATACGCAGTATTTT.

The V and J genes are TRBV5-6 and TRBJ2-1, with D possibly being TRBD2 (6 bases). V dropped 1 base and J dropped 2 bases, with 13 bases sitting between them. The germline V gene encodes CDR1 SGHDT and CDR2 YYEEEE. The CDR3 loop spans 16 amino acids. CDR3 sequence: CASSLWVGGPYNEQFF. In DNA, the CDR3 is TGTGCCAGCAGCTTGTGGGTGGGGGGACCCTACAATGAGCAGTTCTTC.

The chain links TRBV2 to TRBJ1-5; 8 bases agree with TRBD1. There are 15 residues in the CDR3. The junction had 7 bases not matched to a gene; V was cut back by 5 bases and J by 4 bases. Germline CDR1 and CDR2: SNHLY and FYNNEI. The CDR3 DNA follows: TGTGCCAGCAGTACCAGGGGGCGGGATAATCAGCCCCAGCATTTT. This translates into CASSTRGRDNQPQHF.

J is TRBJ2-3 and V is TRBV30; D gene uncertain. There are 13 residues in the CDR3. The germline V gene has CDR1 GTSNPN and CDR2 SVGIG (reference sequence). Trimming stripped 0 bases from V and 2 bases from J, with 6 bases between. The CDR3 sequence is CAWSVLVTDTQYF. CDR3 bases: TGTGCCTGGAGTGTACTGGTCACAGATACGCAGTATTTT.

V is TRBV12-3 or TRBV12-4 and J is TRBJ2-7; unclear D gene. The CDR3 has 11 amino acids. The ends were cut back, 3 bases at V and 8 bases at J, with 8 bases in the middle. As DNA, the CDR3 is TGTGCCAGCAGTTTTGGCCCTCAGCAGTACTTC. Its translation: CASSFGPQQYF.

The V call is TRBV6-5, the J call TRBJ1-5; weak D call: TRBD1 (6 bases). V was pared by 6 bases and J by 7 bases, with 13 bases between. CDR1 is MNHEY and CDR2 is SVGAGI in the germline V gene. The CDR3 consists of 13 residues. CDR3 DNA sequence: TGTGCCAGCAGCCCGTTCAGGGGACAGCCCCAGCATTTT. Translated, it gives CASSPFRGQPQHF.

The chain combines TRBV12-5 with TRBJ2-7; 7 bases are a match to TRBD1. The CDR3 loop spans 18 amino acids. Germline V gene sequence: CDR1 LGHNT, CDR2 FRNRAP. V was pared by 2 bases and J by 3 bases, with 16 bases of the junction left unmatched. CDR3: CASGLTPDGQARSYEQYF. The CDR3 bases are TGTGCTAGTGGTTTGACGCCCGACGGACAGGCCAGGAGCTACGAGCAGTACTTC.